This TCR beta chain was identified in a study of T cell responses to AZD1222 COVID-19 vaccine. Study-level points and caveats: Reports say nearly half of spike-specific TCRs go after unmutated variant regions.

Only in-frame clones appear in the TCRdb table, and some are missing; sequencing was by immunoSEQ multiplex PCR. The sample lists approximately 90,000 clones; roughly nine tenths were seen once. Per germline, CDR1 SGDLS and CDR2 YYNGEE. After removal of 0 bases from V and 1 base from J, the junction contained 0 bases not matched to a gene. The CDR3 spans 16 residues. Notes on this clone: Its antigen is currently unknown.

Sequencing was performed on peripheral blood, taken on day 0 of AZD1222 vaccination. The rearrangement joins TRBV9 to TRBJ2-2, with 10 bases that match TRBD2. The receptor's source is an adult in good health. CDR3 coding DNA: TGTGCCAGCAGCGTAGGGACTAGCGGGAACACCGGGGAGCTGTTTTTT. Translated, it gives CASSVGTSGNTGELFF.